The 29 T cell receptor beta chains listed next were all sequenced from one sample in a study of blood T cell repertoires in COVID-19. Sequenced by immunoSEQ multiplex PCR; TCRdb stores in-frame clones only, minus some. Here the sample spans around 180,000 clones, about nine tenths being singletons. Input material: peripheral blood. The receptors were gathered from a man between 65 and 85 years old with active or convalescent COVID-19.

This chain links TRBV6-2 or TRBV6-3 with TRBJ2-7; the match to TRBD2 covers 9 bases. Germline loops: CDR1 MNHEY, CDR2 SVGEGT. There are 15 residues in the CDR3. Losses at the gene ends were 6 bases for V and 2 bases for J; bases not matched to a gene: 8. The CDR3 DNA sequence: TGTGCCAGCAGCCCCGGACTAGCGAAACCCTACGAGCAGTACTTC. As protein: CASSPGLAKPYEQYF.

The gene calls are TRBV18 and TRBJ2-7, with 8 nucleotides matching TRBD1. This CDR3 contains 13 residues. J was trimmed by 6 bases and V by 6 bases; bases with no gene match: 7. Germline V lookup: CDR1 KGHSH, CDR2 LQKENI. CDR3 DNA sequence: TGTGCCAGCTCCCTTCTGGACAGGGCCGAGCAGTACTTC. Residues: CASSLLDRAEQYF.

The J gene is TRBJ2-3, the V gene TRBV7-9; 10 bases map to TRBD1. V shed 7 bases and J 4 bases; nucleotides not matched to a gene: 11. The CDR3 is made up of 16 amino acids. Germline CDR1 and CDR2: SEHNR and FQNEAQ (reference sequence). CDR3 protein: CASNRQGAGSPDTQYF. The CDR3, as DNA: TGTGCCAGCAACCGACAGGGGGCGGGGAGTCCAGATACGCAGTATTTT.

V gene TRBV5-1 combines with J gene TRBJ1-1; 7 bases map to TRBD1. CDR1 SGHRS and CDR2 YFSETQ come from the germline V gene. J gave up 1 base and V 4 bases, and 4 bases lay outside the gene matches. The CDR3 is 14 amino acids. CDR3 DNA: TGCGCCAGCAGCAGACAGGGTTGGAACACTGAAGCTTTCTTT. Its protein is CASSRQGWNTEAFF.

This CDR3 reads CASSEALTGDGTEAFF. The DNA for the CDR3 is TGTGCCAGCAGTGAAGCGCTGACAGGGGATGGTACTGAAGCTTTCTTT. This chain joins TRBV2 and TRBJ1-1; 8 bases are shared with TRBD1. The CDR3 loop spans 16 amino acids. The junction had 8 bases not matched to a gene; V was cut back by 0 bases and J by 5 bases. The germline V gene has CDR1 SNHLY and CDR2 FYNNEI. Supplemented by reference TRBV2 and TRBJ1-1, the full variable domain reads EPEVTQTPSHQVTQMGQEVILRCVPISNHLYFYWYRQILGQKVEFLVSFYNNEISEKSEIFDDQFSVERPDGSNFTLKIRSTKLEDSAMYFCASSEALTGDGTEAFFGQGTRLTVV.

The sample holds a few counts of this clone. V gene TRBV6-6 combines with J gene TRBJ1-1, with D possibly matching TRBD1 (6 bases). The CDR3 runs 15 residues. Trimming left V 4 bases short and J 5 bases short, with 17 bases between. The germline V gene has CDR1 MNHNY and CDR2 SVGAGI (reference sequence). The CDR3 DNA sequence: TGTGCCAGCAGTTTAGGCCCCGGGGGGCGGACTGAAGCTTTCTTT. It translates to CASSLGPGGRTEAFF.

This chain links TRBV6-6 with TRBJ2-3; D is undetermined. Germline loops: CDR1 MNHNY, CDR2 SVGAGI (reference sequence). V lost 5 bases to trimming and J lost 4 bases, with 7 bases between them. This CDR3 comprises 12 residues. In DNA form, the CDR3 reads TGTGCCAGCAGTCCTACAGCAGATACGCAGTATTTT. Protein product: CASSPTADTQYF.

The chain links TRBV6-5 to TRBJ2-1; 11 bases map to TRBD2. The CDR3 is 16 residues long. J lost 6 bases, V lost 0 bases, and 4 bases had no gene match. CDR1 and CDR2 (germline): MNHEY, SVGAGI. CDR3 in DNA: TGTGCCAGCAGTTACTCCGGACTAGCGGGCTTCAATGAGCAGTTCTTC. Its protein product is CASSYSGLAGFNEQFF.

The chain employs TRBV7-3 and TRBJ2-6, with TRBD2 matching over 9 bases. In germline, CDR1 is SGHTA, CDR2 FQGTGA. CDR3 length: 18 amino acids. The V segment lost 0 bases and the J segment 4 bases; nucleotides outside the gene matches: 7. The CDR3 sequence is CASSLTRGRASGANVLTF. The DNA of the CDR3 is TGTGCCAGCAGCTTAACACGCGGGAGGGCCTCCGGGGCCAACGTCCTGACTTTC.

CDR3 sequence (DNA): TGTGCCTGGAGATGGAGCACAGGGAACAATGAGCAGTTCTTC. Translation: CAWRWSTGNNEQFF. The chain links TRBV30 to TRBJ2-1; D is possibly TRBD1 (6 bases). The germline gives CDR1 GTSNPN, CDR2 SVGIG (reference sequence). Trimming took 3 bases from V and 5 from J, leaving 14 bases between them. The CDR3 runs to 14 residues.

This clone was counted only a few times. The chain combines TRBV3-1 (or the pseudogene TRBV3-2) with TRBJ1-1; D uncertain. CDR1 and CDR2 from the germline V gene are LGHDT and YNNKEL (reference sequence). This CDR3 has 16 amino acids. V gave up 1 base and J gave up 1 base, with 13 bases separating them. This CDR3 reads CASSQAPDLTNTEAFF. For the CDR3, the DNA is TGTGCCAGCAGCCAAGCCCCCGACTTGACGAACACTGAAGCTTTCTTT.

The chain is built from TRBV18 and TRBJ1-5; unclear D gene. The germline gives CDR1 KGHSH, CDR2 LQKENI. Trimming took 6 bases from V and 2 from J, leaving 11 bases between them. The CDR3 sequence is 14 residues long. The CDR3 sequence is CASSPGVGNQPQHF. The CDR3 DNA reads as TGTGCCAGCTCCCCCGGGGTGGGCAATCAGCCCCAGCATTTT. Filled out from reference TRBV18 and TRBJ1-5, the complete variable domain reads NAGVMQNPRHLVRRRGQEARLRCSPMKGHSHVYWYRQLPEEGLKFMVYLQKENIIDESGMPKERFSAEFPKEGPSILRIQQVVRGDSAAYFCASSPGVGNQPQHFGDGTRLSIL.

The rearrangement links TRBV24-1 to TRBJ1-2; D is possibly TRBD1 (6 bases). Germline-derived CDR1 and CDR2 are KGHDR and SFDVKD. The CDR3 totals 14 residues. V gave up 5 bases and J gave up 8 bases, with 17 bases separating them. DNA of the CDR3: TGTGCCACCAGTGGGGCAGGGGCCCTTGGCGGCTACACCTTC. Translation gives CATSGAGALGGYTF.

This chain uses TRBV29-1 with TRBJ1-5; TRBD1 matches 7 bases. This CDR3 has 13 amino acids. The germline CDR1 and CDR2 sequences are SQVTM and ANQGSEA. Trimming at V came to 1 base and at J to 4 bases, leaving 1 base not matched to a gene. This chain's CDR3 is CSVEGTGNQPQHF. The CDR3 DNA reads TGCAGCGTTGAAGGGACAGGTAATCAGCCCCAGCATTTT.

V usage is TRBV7-2 and J usage is TRBJ1-2; TRBD1 matches at 9 bases. The CDR3 consists of 16 residues. Germline CDR1 SGHTA, CDR2 FQGNSA. The J segment lost 5 bases and the V segment lost 1 base, leaving 8 bases of the junction unmatched. The CDR3 loop is CASSLERDREEYGYTF. In DNA, the CDR3 is TGTGCCAGCAGCTTAGAGCGGGACAGGGAGGAATATGGCTACACCTTC.

The rearrangement uses TRBV5-1 and TRBJ2-7; 7 bases map to TRBD2. This CDR3 has 11 amino acids. Looked up from germline, CDR1 is SGHRS and CDR2 is YFSETQ. With V trimmed by 7 bases and J by 4 bases, 2 bases remained unmatched. The CDR3 nucleotides are TGCGCCAGCGCCGGGGGGTACGAGCAGTACTTC. This gives the protein CASAGGYEQYF.

V is TRBV18 and J is TRBJ1-2; D unclear. Germline loops: CDR1 KGHSH, CDR2 LQKENI. Trimming stripped 3 bases from V and 6 bases from J, with 11 bases between. This CDR3 has 13 amino acids. The CDR3 protein is CASSPGLGDGYTF. The DNA of the CDR3 is TGTGCCAGCTCACCCGGACTGGGAGATGGCTACACCTTC.

V gene TRBV12-3 or TRBV12-4 combines with J gene TRBJ1-5, with 8 bases that match TRBD1. The CDR3 runs 13 residues. Trimming at V came to 6 bases and at J to 7 bases, leaving 5 bases not matched to a gene. CDR3: CASRRDRGQPQHF. The DNA of the CDR3 is TGTGCCAGCAGACGCGACAGGGGCCAGCCCCAGCATTTT.

The V gene is TRBV9, the J gene TRBJ2-2; TRBD2 might be the D (6 bases). Trimming cost V 0 bases and J 5 bases, with 14 bases left between them. This CDR3 region has 16 residues. The germline gives CDR1 SGDLS, CDR2 YYNGEE. The CDR3 reads CASSVGAGRGTGELFF. For the CDR3, the DNA is TGTGCCAGCAGCGTAGGGGCAGGTCGGGGGACCGGGGAGCTGTTTTTT.

The chain is built from TRBV5-1 and TRBJ2-2; 7 positions agree with TRBD1. Trimming removed 3 bases from V and 5 bases from J; junction bases left unmatched: 4. This CDR3 contains 14 residues. The germline CDR1 and CDR2 sequences are SGHRS and YFSETQ. In nucleotides, the CDR3 is TGCGCCAGCAGCTACGGGACAGAGACCGGGGAGCTGTTTTTT. It specifies CASSYGTETGELFF.

The rearrangement links TRBV29-1 to TRBJ1-1; 8 nucleotides agree with TRBD1. The germline gives CDR1 SQVTM, CDR2 ANQGSEA. The CDR3 contains 14 residues. With V trimmed by 6 bases and J by 9 bases, 15 bases remained unmatched. CDR3 DNA: TGCAGCGTCGTAGGGGACAGGCAGACCCTTAAAGCTTTCTTT. Protein: CSVVGDRQTLKAFF.

The chain combines TRBV6-5 with TRBJ1-5; 7 bases agree with TRBD1. Germline CDR1 is MNHEY and CDR2 is SVGAGI. The CDR3 is 14 amino acids. Losses at the gene ends were 0 bases for V and 6 bases for J; bases not matched to a gene: 2. The CDR3 protein is CASSYSRGSQPQHF. CDR3 sequence (DNA): TGTGCCAGCAGTTACTCCAGGGGGAGTCAGCCCCAGCATTTT.

This rearrangement joins TRBV29-1 to TRBJ2-1, with D perhaps matching TRBD2 (6 bases). This CDR3 spans 12 amino acids. Trimming took off 7 bases at V and 6 bases at J, with 13 bases between the two ends. Germline CDR1 reads SQVTM; CDR2 reads ANQGSEA. CDR3 amino acids: CSGGTPGNEQFF. The CDR3 DNA sequence: TGCAGCGGCGGGACCCCCGGCAATGAGCAGTTCTTC.

The CDR3 nucleotides read TGTGCCATCAGTGAGAACATCCATGGCTACACCTTC. Translating gives CAISENIHGYTF. The chain recombines TRBV10-3 with TRBJ1-2; D remains unclear. The CDR3 length is 12 residues. V was cut by 2 bases and J by 6 bases, with 7 bases left in between. Germline V gives CDR1 ENHRY, CDR2 SYGVKD.

This chain uses TRBV9 with TRBJ2-2; 8 positions match TRBD2. CDR3 size: 17 residues. V gave up 1 base and J gave up 1 base; unmatched junction bases: 6. CDR1 SGDLS and CDR2 YYNGEE come from the germline V gene. The CDR3 region has the DNA TGTGCCAGCAGCGTACGGTCTAGCGGGCTGAACACCGGGGAGCTGTTTTTT. Translated: CASSVRSSGLNTGELFF.

The J gene is TRBJ1-2, the V gene TRBV7-2; D gene uncertain. Germline V gene lookup returns CDR1 SGHTA and CDR2 FQGNSA. The V end was cut by 5 bases, the J end by 0 bases, with 10 bases between. The CDR3 consists of 14 residues. The CDR3 loop reads CASSPAHPNYGYTF. The CDR3 DNA reads as TGTGCCAGCAGCCCCGCGCACCCTAACTATGGCTACACCTTC.

The chain joins TRBV7-8 to TRBJ2-4; TRBD1 agrees at 7 bases. The germline V gene encodes CDR1 SGHVS and CDR2 FQNEAQ. The V and J ends lost 4 bases and 0 bases, in that order; junction bases with no gene match: 3. The CDR3 is 15 residues long. Here the CDR3 reads CASSSRQGAKNIQYF. The DNA for the CDR3 is TGTGCCAGCAGCTCGAGACAGGGAGCCAAAAACATTCAGTACTTC.

The CDR3 sequence: CASSYGTSSTYEQYF. The CDR3 bases are TGTGCCAGCAGTTATGGGACATCCTCTACCTACGAGCAGTACTTC. V is TRBV6-2 or TRBV6-3 and J is TRBJ2-7; D perhaps matches TRBD1 (6 bases). V lost 3 bases to trimming and J lost 2 bases, with 14 bases between them. The germline gives CDR1 MNHEY, CDR2 SVGEGT. The CDR3 is 15 residues long.

The table lists this clone with a few counts. This rearrangement joins TRBV19 to TRBJ2-7, with 8 bases matching TRBD2. Trimming cost V 3 bases and J 6 bases; bases outside gene matches: 10. The CDR3 totals 15 residues. The V gene's germline CDR1 is LNHDA and CDR2 SQIVND (reference sequence). CDR3 nucleotide sequence: TGTGCCAGTAGTATCTCCGGGGGGGGTAGGAGCGAGCAGTACTTC. It specifies CASSISGGGRSEQYF.